A selection of T cell receptor beta chains follows, all from one sample in a study of blood T cell repertoires in COVID-19. Clones were sequenced by immunoSEQ multiplex PCR, and TCRdb holds only the in-frame ones, with some missing. The sample lists a few hundred thousand clones; 75% to 90% were seen once. The sequenced sample consisted of peripheral blood. The receptor set was obtained from a woman in her thirties or forties who had recovered from COVID-19. Each CDR3 is given with its conserved first and last residue. D genes are given only for firm matches. Size tells how often a clone was seen (once, few, many) or the class of an expanded clone, and some rows leave it out.

CDR3 DNA: TGTGCCAGCAGCCATACGGGGTACGACTATGGCTACACCTTC; CDR3 protein: CASSHTGYDYGYTF; clone size: -; J gene: TRBJ1-2; V gene: TRBV28; D gene: -
CDR3 DNA: TGTGCCAGCAGCTCCAATTTGCGGGACGGCAACTATGGCTACACCTTC; CDR3 protein: CASSSNLRDGNYGYTF; clone size: -; J gene: TRBJ1-2; V gene: TRBV28; D gene: -
CDR3 DNA: TGTGCCAGCAGTGCAGACTCTGCCTGGGAGCAGTACTTC; CDR3 protein: CASSADSAWEQYF; clone size: -; J gene: TRBJ2-7; V gene: TRBV2; D gene: -
CDR3 DNA: TGTGCCAGCAGCCAAGGGCTAGCGGGGGGTGATGAGCAGTTCTTC; CDR3 protein: CASSQGLAGGDEQFF; clone size: -; J gene: TRBJ2-1; V gene: TRBV3-1/TRBV3-2; D gene: TRBD2
CDR3 DNA: TGTGCCAGCAGCCTAAACCTAGCGGGGGGCCATGAGCAGTTCTTC; CDR3 protein: CASSLNLAGGHEQFF; clone size: -; J gene: TRBJ2-1; V gene: TRBV7-6; D gene: TRBD2
CDR3 DNA: TGTGCCAGTAGTCCCAGAGCACAGGGGGCGGGAGGCAATCAGCCCCAGCATTTT; CDR3 protein: CASSPRAQGAGGNQPQHF; clone size: -; J gene: TRBJ1-5; V gene: TRBV19; D gene: TRBD1
CDR3 DNA: TGTGCCAGCAGGAAGGGCCCTGGGGCGTCGGGCTACACCTTC; CDR3 protein: CASRKGPGASGYTF; clone size: -; J gene: TRBJ1-2; V gene: TRBV6-5; D gene: -
CDR3 DNA: TGTGCCAGCAGTGTTCTGGGGGAGGCGCGGTTCTTC; CDR3 protein: CASSVLGEARFF; clone size: -; J gene: TRBJ2-1; V gene: TRBV12-3/TRBV12-4; D gene: -
CDR3 DNA: TGTGCCAGCAGTGGCTCTCCAGCCGGGGGTGCGGGAAACACCATATATTTT; CDR3 protein: CASSGSPAGGAGNTIYF; clone size: -; J gene: TRBJ1-3; V gene: TRBV2; D gene: -
CDR3 DNA: TGCGCCAGCAGCCAAGAGGCGGTCCAGGGGGTTTCACCTTACAATGAGCAGTTCTTC; CDR3 protein: CASSQEAVQGVSPYNEQFF; clone size: once; J gene: TRBJ2-1; V gene: TRBV4-1; D gene: TRBD1
CDR3 DNA: TGTGCCAGCAGCTCGATTAGAAACCCCGGACAGGGGGCCTATGGCTACACCTTC; CDR3 protein: CASSSIRNPGQGAYGYTF; clone size: -; J gene: TRBJ1-2; V gene: TRBV11-2; D gene: TRBD1
CDR3 DNA: TGTGCCAGCTCCGCCAACCCCCCGGGGGGCCCCCTCAACGAGCAGTACTTC; CDR3 protein: CASSANPPGGPLNEQYF; clone size: -; J gene: TRBJ2-7; V gene: TRBV18; D gene: -
CDR3 DNA: TGTGCCAGCAGCCAGGAGGGGACTATGTCGAGTGCCCAGTACTTC; CDR3 protein: CASSQEGTMSSAQYF; clone size: -; J gene: TRBJ2-5; V gene: TRBV3-1/TRBV3-2; D gene: TRBD2
CDR3 DNA: TGTGCCAGCAGCACAGGCGGCGGCTCTCCCGATACGCAGTATTTT; CDR3 protein: CASSTGGGSPDTQYF; clone size: once; J gene: TRBJ2-3; V gene: TRBV13; D gene: -
CDR3 DNA: TGTGCCAGCTCACCCCTAGCCGCGAACACCGGGGAGCTGTTTTTT; CDR3 protein: CASSPLAANTGELFF; clone size: -; J gene: TRBJ2-2; V gene: TRBV18; D gene: -
CDR3 DNA: TGCGCCAGCAGTGAAGCTCTCTTCTATGGCTACACCTTC; CDR3 protein: CASSEALFYGYTF; clone size: -; J gene: TRBJ1-2; V gene: TRBV10-2; D gene: -
CDR3 DNA: TGTGCCAGCAGCAGAGGACAGGGGAACACTGAAGCTTTCTTT; CDR3 protein: CASSRGQGNTEAFF; clone size: few; J gene: TRBJ1-1; V gene: TRBV7-6; D gene: TRBD1
CDR3 DNA: TGTGCCAGCAGCTTCGGGACTAGCGGGGAAGAGACCCAGTACTTC; CDR3 protein: CASSFGTSGEETQYF; clone size: -; J gene: TRBJ2-5; V gene: TRBV5-5; D gene: TRBD2
CDR3 DNA: TGTGCCAGCAGCTCCTCGGACAGGGTGGTGCAGTACTTC; CDR3 protein: CASSSSDRVVQYF; clone size: -; J gene: TRBJ2-5; V gene: TRBV5-8; D gene: TRBD1
CDR3 DNA: TGCGCCAGCAGCTTGGAGGGGCGCCAAGAGACCCAGTACTTC; CDR3 protein: CASSLEGRQETQYF; clone size: -; J gene: TRBJ2-5; V gene: TRBV5-1; D gene: -
CDR3 DNA: TGTGCCATCAGTGAGTCAACAGGGGGAAATCAGCCCCAGCATTTT; CDR3 protein: CAISESTGGNQPQHF; clone size: -; J gene: TRBJ1-5; V gene: TRBV10-3; D gene: TRBD1
CDR3 DNA: TGCGCCAGCAGCCGACTAGCGGGGGCGACCGGGGAGCTGTTTTTT; CDR3 protein: CASSRLAGATGELFF; clone size: -; J gene: TRBJ2-2; V gene: TRBV5-1; D gene: TRBD2
CDR3 DNA: TGCGCCAGCAGTAAATTTGGGGCATTGTCGGTTCGAGAGACCCAGTACTTC; CDR3 protein: CASSKFGALSVRETQYF; clone size: -; J gene: TRBJ2-5; V gene: TRBV10-2; D gene: -
CDR3 DNA: TGTGCCACCAGCAAAAAACGGTCCTTTAATAGATACAATGAGCAGTTCTTC; CDR3 protein: CATSKKRSFNRYNEQFF; clone size: -; J gene: TRBJ2-1; V gene: TRBV15; D gene: -
CDR3 DNA: TGTGCCAGTAGGCCAGGGTATGACTATGGCTACACCTTC; CDR3 protein: CASRPGYDYGYTF; clone size: -; J gene: TRBJ1-2; V gene: TRBV19; D gene: -